The table lists the clone carrying this TCR beta chain with a few counts. Its cognate antigen is unknown. The sample comes from a study of T cell responses to AZD1222 COVID-19 vaccine. Assay used: immunoSEQ multiplex PCR; TCRdb lists only in-frame clones, some missing. The profile covers roughly 150,000 clones, with 87% appearing a single time and roughly 9.1% taken by the ten largest. Findings of the study overall: Vaccine-associated CD4 TCRs spanned spike, dominant at 160-218 and 743-854. Donors were chiefly white British, with a greater number of females, and clonal diversity was perhaps underestimated.

CDR1 and CDR2 (germline): SGHRS, YFSETQ. This CDR3 has 13 amino acids. The V and J ends lost 6 bases and 1 base respectively, with 10 bases between them. This TCR was sampled from an adult who received the AZD1222 COVID-19 vaccine. Sequencing used peripheral blood, obtained 28 days after the second AZD1222 dose. The V gene is TRBV5-1, the J gene TRBJ1-1; no firm D call. As DNA, the CDR3 is TGCGCCAGCACTTGGACCCCGAACACTGAAGCTTTCTTT. Its protein product is CASTWTPNTEAFF.